This TCR beta chain is drawn from a study of response to subunit inactivated influenza vaccine. Findings and caveats of the study: The authors put forward the suggestion that each seasonal influenza vaccination may bring in only a limited number of new T cells.

Of note for this clonotype: The antigen remains unidentified.

The CDR3 extends over 15 amino acids. Trimming took 5 bases from V and 3 from J; bases not matched to a gene: 6. CDR1 and CDR2 from the germline V gene are SEHNR and FQNEAQ (reference sequence). TCRdb reprocessed the RT-PCR reads via MiXCR and lists one record per CDR3 protein. The sample lists some 550,000 distinct CDR3 sequences, approximately 24% occurring once. The same data also contributed to another study, on T cells expressing NK-cell markers. In that study: The authors generated TCR beta cDNA through 5'RACE template switching with UMIs. Within the sequenced cohort of eight donors, seven exhibited HCMV seropositivity and one was seronegative. Several experiments employed an anti-gamma-delta TCR antibody to confine sorting to alpha-beta TCR T cells. As a fraction of CD8+ T cells, dominant NKG2C+ clonotypes reached about 1.0-7.5% in 5 to 7 donors.

Sequencing was performed on CD4+ T cells sorted from PBMCs, taken roughly 12 days after vaccination. The sequence was obtained from a man aged 45-65 years who received an inactivated influenza vaccine. The chain employs TRBV7-9 and TRBJ1-4; 7 bases align to TRBD1. The CDR3 nucleotides are TGTGCCAGCAGCCAGGGGGGGAGCTCTAATGAAAAACTGTTTTTT. This encodes CASSQGGSSNEKLFF.